These T cell receptor beta chains were read from a single sample in a study of T-cell reconstitution after alpha-beta-depleted transplantation in children. From the PCR reads, TCRdb called clonotypes with MiXCR, one entry per CDR3 protein. In the table there are about 900,000 distinct CDR3 sequences, about 29% of which are singletons. The sequenced sample was PBMCs, mostly from graft donor cells, obtained 360 days after TCRalphabeta/CD19-depleted stem cell transplant. The receptors were sampled from a boy less than two years old who had a stem cell transplant for SCID, so the T cells may come from the graft donor. Each CDR3 is given with its conserved first and last residue. Fields, in order: clone size, D gene, V gene, J gene, CDR3 DNA, CDR3 protein. A D gene is named only where the DNA matches it firmly. A row's size may be missing; if present it is once, few, many or a size class.

>-|TRBD2|TRBV2|TRBJ2-3
TGTGCCAGCAGAGCGACTAGCGCAGATACGCAGTATTTT
CASRATSADTQYF
>-|-|TRBV4-3|TRBJ2-5
TGCGCCAGCAGCCAAGATGGGCTCCCGGGGGAGACCCAGTACTTC
CASSQDGLPGETQYF
>once|-|TRBV5-1|TRBJ1-5
TGCGCCAGCAGCCTAACCGGACAAAATCAGCCCCAGCATTTT
CASSLTGQNQPQHF
>-|-|TRBV20-1|TRBJ2-7
TGCAGTGCTAGAGATCAGGGCAGGGCGCCGCCCTACGAGCAGTACTTC
CSARDQGRAPPYEQYF
>few|-|TRBV24-1|TRBJ1-2
TGTGCCACCAGTGACCACAGAAAACAAGGCTACACCTTC
CATSDHRKQGYTF
>-|TRBD1|TRBV20-1|TRBJ1-5
TGCAGTGCTAGACCCGGGACAGGCAACAATCAGCCCCAGCATTTT
CSARPGTGNNQPQHF
>-|TRBD1|TRBV5-1|TRBJ1-1
TGCGCCAGCAGCTGGGGACAGGGCCATAGGGACACTGAAGCTTTCTTT
CASSWGQGHRDTEAFF
>many|-|TRBV9|TRBJ2-3
TGTGCCAGCAGGGGACCCTCCACAGATACGCAGTATTTT
CASRGPSTDTQYF
>-|-|TRBV20-1|TRBJ2-7
TGCAGTGCTAGTCAGGGTAACGGCGAGCAGTACTTC
CSASQGNGEQYF
>few|-|TRBV11-2|TRBJ2-1
TGTGCCAGCAGCTTAGTGATATTCGCGGCAGGCGATAATCATGAGCAGTTCTTC
CASSLVIFAAGDNHEQFF
>few|-|TRBV27|TRBJ2-7
TGTGCCAGCAGTTTGTCTGTCGGGACACTATCCTACGAGCAGTACTTC
CASSLSVGTLSYEQYF
>-|TRBD2|TRBV2|TRBJ2-1
TGTGCCAGCAGTAAGGGACTAGCGGGGGGACCCTACAATGAGCAGTTCTTC
CASSKGLAGGPYNEQFF
>-|-|TRBV18|TRBJ2-5
TGTGCCAGCTCACCCGGACCCCACAGGTTCCAAGAGACCCAGTACTTC
CASSPGPHRFQETQYF
>once|-|TRBV5-5|TRBJ1-5
TGTGCCAGCAGCTTGGGTCCGGGCAGGGGCGGCAATCAGCCCCAGCATTTT
CASSLGPGRGGNQPQHF
>many|-|TRBV20-1|TRBJ2-7
TGCAGTGCCGCCCTTCGACTATCCGGGACCTACGAGCAGTACTTC
CSAALRLSGTYEQYF
>once|-|TRBV7-8|TRBJ2-4
TGTGCCAGCAGCTCTGGAGATGTAGCCAAAAACATTCAGTACTTC
CASSSGDVAKNIQYF
>-|-|TRBV20-1|TRBJ1-1
TGCAGTGCTCAGAGGGTGAACACTGAAGCTTTCTTT
CSAQRVNTEAFF
>-|TRBD2|TRBV5-4|TRBJ2-5
TGTGCCAGCAGCTTGGATCTCCTAGCGGGGGTCCAAGAGACCCAGTACTTC
CASSLDLLAGVQETQYF
>few|-|TRBV20-1|TRBJ1-5
TGCAGTGCTAGGCAGTCCAATCAGCCCCAGCATTTT
CSARQSNQPQHF
>-|-|TRBV18|TRBJ2-7
TGTGCCAGCTCAGCGGACAGAACGTACGAGCAGTACTTC
CASSADRTYEQYF
>-|-|TRBV5-6|TRBJ2-4
TGTGCCAGCAGCTTGGGAGGGACCAACATTCAGTACTTC
CASSLGGTNIQYF
>-|-|TRBV18|TRBJ2-7
TGTGCCAGCTCCCCAGGACAGTTTGGGAGCTCCTACGAGCAGTACTTC
CASSPGQFGSSYEQYF
>few|TRBD1|TRBV20-1|TRBJ1-4
TGCAGTGCTAGTCAGGGGGCGCGTGAAAAACTGTTTTTT
CSASQGAREKLFF
>-|TRBD2|TRBV7-8|TRBJ2-3
TGTGCCAGCAGCGAAAAGGGACTAGCGGGGGGGCTCACAGATACGCAGTATTTT
CASSEKGLAGGLTDTQYF
>-|TRBD2|TRBV11-1|TRBJ2-1
TGTGCCAGCAGCTCAAGCCTAGCGGGGGGGATTATGAATTTCAATGAGCAGTTCTTC
CASSSSLAGGIMNFNEQFF
>few|TRBD2|TRBV11-2|TRBJ2-3
TGTGCCAGCAGCCGGATGCGGGGGTCCACAGATACGCAGTATTTT
CASSRMRGSTDTQYF
>-|-|TRBV11-2|TRBJ2-5
TGTGCCAGCAGCTTATTCAAGACGGTAGTAGCACCCAAGGAGACCCAGTACTTC
CASSLFKTVVAPKETQYF
>-|TRBD2|TRBV10-3|TRBJ2-7
TGTGCCAGTAGCTTGGGACTAGCGGGGAATACCTACGAGCAGTACTTC
CASSLGLAGNTYEQYF
>-|TRBD1|TRBV20-1|TRBJ2-7
TGCAGTGTTAGGCAGGGGGCCAAGGAGCAGTACTTC
CSVRQGAKEQYF
>-|-|TRBV2|TRBJ1-1
TGTGCCAGCAGCTTGGGTGAGGCGGATACTGAAGCTTTCTTT
CASSLGEADTEAFF
>-|-|TRBV5-1|TRBJ2-7
TGCGCCAGCAGCTTACGCGGGGACGTACCCTACGAGCAGTACTTC
CASSLRGDVPYEQYF
>-|TRBD2|TRBV5-6|TRBJ2-1
TGTGCCAGCAGCCGCGTCCTAGCGGGGGGGCCCCAAGATGAGCAGTTCTTC
CASSRVLAGGPQDEQFF
>-|-|TRBV6-2/TRBV6-3|TRBJ2-3
TGTGCCAGCAGTCCGTCAGGGGTAGGACCTAGCACAGATACGCAGTATTTT
CASSPSGVGPSTDTQYF
>-|-|TRBV27|TRBJ2-1
TGTGCCAGCAGTTTCCTGGGGGGAGACGAGCAGTTCTTC
CASSFLGGDEQFF
>few|TRBD2|TRBV25-1|TRBJ2-1
TGTGCCAGCAGTGAGTTTAGCGGGGTCTACAGTGAGCAGTTCTTC
CASSEFSGVYSEQFF
>-|-|TRBV29-1|TRBJ2-3
TGCAGCGTTGAAGAGTTCTGGGCAGATACGCAGTATTTT
CSVEEFWADTQYF
>-|TRBD1|TRBV18|TRBJ2-1
TGTGCCAGCTCCCCCGAACAGGGGGCAAGCAATGAGCAGTTCTTC
CASSPEQGASNEQFF
>once|-|TRBV6-1|TRBJ2-1
TGTGCCAGCAGCCAACCCGTGGCGGGGCGGCACAATGAGCAGTTCTTC
CASSQPVAGRHNEQFF
>-|TRBD1|TRBV20-1|TRBJ1-4
TGCAGTGCTAGACCAGGGGGCGGAAAACTGTTTTTT
CSARPGGGKLFF
>-|-|TRBV4-1|TRBJ1-2
TGCGCCAGCAGCCAAGAGGGCGGGCCACGAAGGGGCTATGGCTACACCTTC
CASSQEGGPRRGYGYTF
>-|TRBD2|TRBV5-1|TRBJ2-7
TGCGCCAGCAGCTTGGCTTGGGGAGGGTACGAGCAGTACTTC
CASSLAWGGYEQYF
>few|-|TRBV6-1|TRBJ1-5
TGTGCCAGCAGTGAGTCCCGGGGCAGCAATCAGCCCCAGCATTTT
CASSESRGSNQPQHF
>few|TRBD2|TRBV9|TRBJ2-1
TGTGCCAGCAGCGTAAGCGGGGGGAATACCTACAATGAGCAGTTCTTC
CASSVSGGNTYNEQFF
>few|-|TRBV10-3|TRBJ1-1
TGTGCCATCGGAGAACAGGGCCTGAACACTGAAGCTTTCTTT
CAIGEQGLNTEAFF
>few|-|TRBV12-3/TRBV12-4|TRBJ2-1
TGTGCCAGCAGTTTGCGGCTAGCTCGCGATGAGCAGTTCTTC
CASSLRLARDEQFF
>few|-|TRBV7-2|TRBJ2-5
TGTGCCAGCAGCTTAATGGGGCTACAAGAGACCCAGTACTTC
CASSLMGLQETQYF
>-|-|TRBV20-1|TRBJ1-5
TGCAGTGCCACTCCTGACAGATATCAGCCCCAGCATTTT
CSATPDRYQPQHF
>few|-|TRBV5-1|TRBJ1-2
TGCGCCAGCAGCGTCAGGGACGGCTATGGCTACACCTTC
CASSVRDGYGYTF
>-|-|TRBV7-3|TRBJ2-3
TGTGCCAGCAGCTTAAGAGGACCTCTGGGCACAGATACGCAGTATTTT
CASSLRGPLGTDTQYF
>few|-|TRBV20-1|TRBJ2-7
TGCAGTGCTAGGGATTATGAGGGCGCGTACGACTACGAGCAGTACTTC
CSARDYEGAYDYEQYF
>few|-|TRBV20-1|TRBJ1-5
TGCAGTGCTAGCAACGACAGGACCAATCAGCCCCAGCATTTT
CSASNDRTNQPQHF
>-|TRBD1|TRBV11-3|TRBJ2-1
TGTGCCAGCAGCCGAGGACAGGGGTCGAATGAGCAGTTCTTC
CASSRGQGSNEQFF
>few|-|TRBV20-1|TRBJ1-5
TGCAGTGCTAAATCTCCGAATCAGCCCCAGCATTTT
CSAKSPNQPQHF
>-|TRBD2|TRBV7-2|TRBJ2-1
TGTGCCAGCAGACCCAACGGGGGGACCTCCTACAATGAGCAGTTCTTC
CASRPNGGTSYNEQFF
>-|TRBD1|TRBV24-1|TRBJ2-7
TGTGCCACCAGTGATCGGGACAGAGCCTCCTGGGAGCAGTACTTC
CATSDRDRASWEQYF